This T cell receptor beta chain was recorded in a study of T-cell reconstitution after alpha-beta-depleted transplantation in children. The CDR3 is 13 residues long. Germline CDR1 reads KGHDR; CDR2 reads SFDVKD. The junction had 4 bases not matched to a gene; V was cut back by 9 bases and J by 6 bases. Unique molecular identifiers were used to barcode this TCRbeta library. TCRdb analysed the PCR reads with MiXCR anew, one entry per CDR3 protein. The table shows hundreds of thousands of distinct CDR3 sequences, with approximately 15% occurring only once. This clonotype was detected ten times or more. What it recognizes is unknown. General study results and limits: Reported findings indicate that, about two months after transplant, alpha-beta T cells came from several hundred expanded clones, which were derived from non-depleted graft cells. Surviving recipient T cells and thymic progenitors produced the high day-60 TCRbeta diversity seen in some patients.

This sample comprised PBMCs, mostly from graft donor cells, obtained 360 days after TCRalphabeta/CD19-depleted stem cell transplant. This chain connects TRBV24-1 to TRBJ2-1; TRBD2 aligns across 10 bases. The clonotype originates from a male patient aged 10-17 years who had a stem cell transplant for acute lymphoblastic leukemia, so the T cells may come from the graft donor. The CDR3 sequence: CATSLAGINEQFF. CDR3 nucleotides: TGTGCCACCTCACTAGCGGGAATCAATGAGCAGTTCTTC.